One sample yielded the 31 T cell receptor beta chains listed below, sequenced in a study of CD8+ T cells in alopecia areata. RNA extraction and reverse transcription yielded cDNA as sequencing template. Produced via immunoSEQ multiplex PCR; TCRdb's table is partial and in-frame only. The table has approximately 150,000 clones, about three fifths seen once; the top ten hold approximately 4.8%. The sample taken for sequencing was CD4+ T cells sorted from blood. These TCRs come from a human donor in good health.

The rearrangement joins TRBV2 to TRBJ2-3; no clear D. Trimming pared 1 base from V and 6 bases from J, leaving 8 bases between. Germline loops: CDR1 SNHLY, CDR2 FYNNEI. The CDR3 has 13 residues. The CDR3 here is CASSEGPWDTQYF. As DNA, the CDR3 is TGTGCCAGCAGTGAAGGGCCTTGGGATACGCAGTATTTT.

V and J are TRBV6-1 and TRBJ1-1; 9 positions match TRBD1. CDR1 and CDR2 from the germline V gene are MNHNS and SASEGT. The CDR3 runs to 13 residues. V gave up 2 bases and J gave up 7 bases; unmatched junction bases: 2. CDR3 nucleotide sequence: TGTGCCAGCAGTGAATGGGGACAGGGTGAAGCTTTCTTT. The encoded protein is CASSEWGQGEAFF.

The CDR3 sequence: CASSAHPRLIAEETQYF. Written as DNA, the CDR3 is TGTGCCAGCAGCGCCCACCCTAGGCTAATAGCTGAAGAGACCCAGTACTTC. V gene TRBV9 combines with J gene TRBJ2-5, with unresolved D. The CDR3 is 17 amino acids. The germline V gene encodes CDR1 SGDLS and CDR2 YYNGEE. The V and J ends lost 3 bases and 3 bases respectively, with 21 bases between them.

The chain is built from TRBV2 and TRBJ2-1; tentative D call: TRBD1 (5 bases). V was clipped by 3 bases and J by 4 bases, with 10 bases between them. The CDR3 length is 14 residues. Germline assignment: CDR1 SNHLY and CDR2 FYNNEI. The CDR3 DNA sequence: TGTGCCAGCAGTGAGAACAGGCTATACAATGAGCAGTTCTTC. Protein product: CASSENRLYNEQFF.

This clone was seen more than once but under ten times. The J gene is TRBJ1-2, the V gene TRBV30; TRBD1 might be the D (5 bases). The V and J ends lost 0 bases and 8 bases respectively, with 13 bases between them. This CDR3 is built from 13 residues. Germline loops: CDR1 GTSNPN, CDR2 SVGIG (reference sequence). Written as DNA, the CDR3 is TGTGCCTGGAGTGTAGCTGTTGCAGGGGGCTACACCTTC. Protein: CAWSVAVAGGYTF.

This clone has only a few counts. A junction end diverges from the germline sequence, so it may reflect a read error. The CDR3 sequence: CASSLVAGPQETQYF. The CDR3 bases are TGTGCTAGCAGCTTAGTCGCGGGGCCCCAAGAGACCCAGTACTTC. The chain has TRBV7-7 and TRBJ2-5; possible D gene TRBD2, 6 bases. CDR3 length equals 15 residues. From germline, CDR1 is SSHAT and CDR2 FNYEAQ (reference sequence). The entire variable domain, with the rest obtained from reference TRBV7-7 and TRBJ2-5, is as follows: GAGVSQSPRYKVTKRGQDVTLRCDPISSHATLYWYQQALGQGPEFLTYFNYEAQPDKSGLPSDRFSAERPEGSISTLTIQRTEQRDSAMYRCASSLVAGPQETQYFGPGTRLLVL.

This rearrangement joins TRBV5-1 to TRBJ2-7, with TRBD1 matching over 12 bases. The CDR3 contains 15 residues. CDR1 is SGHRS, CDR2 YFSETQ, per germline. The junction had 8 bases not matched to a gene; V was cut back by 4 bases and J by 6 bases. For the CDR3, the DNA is TGCGCCAGCAGCGGTCCGGGGACAGGGGGCTCCGAGCAGTACTTC. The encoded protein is CASSGPGTGGSEQYF.

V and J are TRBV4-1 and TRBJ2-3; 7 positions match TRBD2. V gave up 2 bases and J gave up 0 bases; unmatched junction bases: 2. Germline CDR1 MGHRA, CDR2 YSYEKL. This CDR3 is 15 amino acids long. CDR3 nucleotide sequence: TGCGCCAGCAGCCAAACTAGCGTGAGCACAGATACGCAGTATTTT. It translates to CASSQTSVSTDTQYF.

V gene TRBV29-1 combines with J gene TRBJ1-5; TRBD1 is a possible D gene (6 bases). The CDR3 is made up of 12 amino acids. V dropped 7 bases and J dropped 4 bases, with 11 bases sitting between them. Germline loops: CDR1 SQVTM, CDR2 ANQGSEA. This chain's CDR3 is CSAGGQNQPQHF. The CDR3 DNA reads TGCAGCGCCGGAGGACAGAATCAGCCCCAGCATTTT.

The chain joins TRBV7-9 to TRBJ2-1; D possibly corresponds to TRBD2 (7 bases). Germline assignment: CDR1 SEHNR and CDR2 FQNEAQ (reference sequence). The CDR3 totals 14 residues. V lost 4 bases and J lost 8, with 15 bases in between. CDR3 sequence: CASSWPWEGDEQFF. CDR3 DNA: TGTGCCAGCAGCTGGCCCTGGGAGGGGGATGAGCAGTTCTTC.

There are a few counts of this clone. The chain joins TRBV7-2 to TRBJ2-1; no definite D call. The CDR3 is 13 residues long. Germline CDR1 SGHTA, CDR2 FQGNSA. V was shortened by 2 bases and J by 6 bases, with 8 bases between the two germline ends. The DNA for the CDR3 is TGTGCCAGCAGCTTACAAAGGGCCAATGAGCAGTTCTTC. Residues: CASSLQRANEQFF.

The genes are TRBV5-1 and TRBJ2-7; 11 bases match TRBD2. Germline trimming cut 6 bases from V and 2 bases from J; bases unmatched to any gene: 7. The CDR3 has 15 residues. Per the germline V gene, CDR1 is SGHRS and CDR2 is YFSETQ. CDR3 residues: CASTEGTSGTYEQYF. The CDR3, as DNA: TGCGCCAGCACCGAGGGGACTAGCGGCACCTACGAGCAGTACTTC.

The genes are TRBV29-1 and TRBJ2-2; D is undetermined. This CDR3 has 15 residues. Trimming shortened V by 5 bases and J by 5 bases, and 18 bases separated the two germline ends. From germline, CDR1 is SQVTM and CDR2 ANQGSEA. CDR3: CSVHDALKGTGELFF. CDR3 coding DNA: TGCAGCGTTCATGACGCACTAAAAGGGACCGGGGAGCTGTTTTTT.

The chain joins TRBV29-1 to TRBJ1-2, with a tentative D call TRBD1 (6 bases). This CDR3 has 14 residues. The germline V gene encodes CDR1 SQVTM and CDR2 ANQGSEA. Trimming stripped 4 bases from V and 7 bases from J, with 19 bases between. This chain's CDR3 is CSVGPDRLPGGYTF. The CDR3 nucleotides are TGCAGCGTTGGCCCCGACAGGCTCCCCGGTGGCTACACCTTC. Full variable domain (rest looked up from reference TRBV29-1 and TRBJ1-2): SAVISQKPSRDICQRGTSLTIQCQVDSQVTMMFWYRQQPGQSLTLIATANQGSEATYESGFVIDKFPISRPNLTFSTLTVSNMSPEDSSIYLCSVGPDRLPGGYTFGSGTRLTVV.

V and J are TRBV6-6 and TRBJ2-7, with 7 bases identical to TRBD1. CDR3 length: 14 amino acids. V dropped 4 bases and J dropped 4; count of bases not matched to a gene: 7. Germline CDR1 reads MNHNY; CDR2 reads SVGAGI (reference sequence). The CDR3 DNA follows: TGTGCCAGCAGTTCCGATCAGGGACAGTACGAGCAGTACTTC. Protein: CASSSDQGQYEQYF.

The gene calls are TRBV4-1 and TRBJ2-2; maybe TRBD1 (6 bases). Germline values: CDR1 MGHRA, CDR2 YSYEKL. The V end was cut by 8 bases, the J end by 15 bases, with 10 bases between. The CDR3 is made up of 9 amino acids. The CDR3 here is CASQAGVFF. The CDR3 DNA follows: TGCGCCAGCCAAGCAGGGGTGTTTTTT.

The CDR3 protein is CASSPPREAAPYGYTF. CDR3 sequence (DNA): TGTGCCAGCTCACCACCGAGGGAGGCGGCGCCTTATGGCTACACCTTC. The chain uses TRBV18 and TRBJ1-2; D gene uncertain. V lost 0 bases and J 5 bases, leaving 16 bases between the germline ends. This CDR3 region has 16 residues. Germline V gene sequence: CDR1 KGHSH, CDR2 LQKENI.

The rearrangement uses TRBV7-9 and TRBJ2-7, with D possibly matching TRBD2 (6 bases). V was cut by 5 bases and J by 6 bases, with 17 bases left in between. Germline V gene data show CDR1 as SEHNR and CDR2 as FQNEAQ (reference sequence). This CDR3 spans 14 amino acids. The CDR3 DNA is TGTGCCAGCAGCCAAGTTGGCGGGGAACGCGAGCAGTACTTC. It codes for CASSQVGGEREQYF.

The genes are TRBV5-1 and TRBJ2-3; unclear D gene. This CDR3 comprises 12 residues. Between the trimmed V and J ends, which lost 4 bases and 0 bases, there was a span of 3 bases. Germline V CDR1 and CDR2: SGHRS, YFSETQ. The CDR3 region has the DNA TGCGCCAGCAGCCAAAGCACAGATACGCAGTATTTT. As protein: CASSQSTDTQYF.

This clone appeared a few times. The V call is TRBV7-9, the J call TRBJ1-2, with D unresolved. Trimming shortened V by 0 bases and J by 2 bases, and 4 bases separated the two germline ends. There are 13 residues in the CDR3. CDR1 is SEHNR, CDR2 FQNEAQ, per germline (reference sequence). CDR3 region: CASSLAQNYGYTF. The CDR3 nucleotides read TGTGCCAGCAGCTTAGCCCAAAACTATGGCTACACCTTC. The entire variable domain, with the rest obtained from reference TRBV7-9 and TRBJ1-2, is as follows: DTGVSQNPRHKITKRGQNVTFRCDPISEHNRLYWYRQTLGQGPEFLTYFQNEAQLEKSRLLSDRFSAERPKGSFSTLEIQRTEQGDSAMYLCASSLAQNYGYTFGSGTRLTVV.

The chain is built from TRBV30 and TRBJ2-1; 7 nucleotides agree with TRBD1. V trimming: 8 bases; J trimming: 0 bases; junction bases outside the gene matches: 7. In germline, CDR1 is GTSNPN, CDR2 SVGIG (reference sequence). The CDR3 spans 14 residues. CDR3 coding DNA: TGTGCCCAGGCGACAGGGAACTCCTACAATGAGCAGTTCTTC. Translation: CAQATGNSYNEQFF.

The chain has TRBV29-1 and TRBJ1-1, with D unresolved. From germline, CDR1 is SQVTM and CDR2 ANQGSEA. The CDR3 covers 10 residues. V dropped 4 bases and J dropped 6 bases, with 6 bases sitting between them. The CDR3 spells CSVAPAEAFF. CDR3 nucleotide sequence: TGCAGCGTTGCCCCAGCTGAAGCTTTCTTT.

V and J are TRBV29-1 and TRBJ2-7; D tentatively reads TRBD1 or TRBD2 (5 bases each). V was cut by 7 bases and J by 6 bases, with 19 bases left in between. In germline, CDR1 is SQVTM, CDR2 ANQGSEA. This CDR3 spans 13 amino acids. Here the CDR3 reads CSAEGSGLREQYF. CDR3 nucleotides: TGCAGCGCTGAGGGGAGCGGCCTCCGCGAGCAGTACTTC.

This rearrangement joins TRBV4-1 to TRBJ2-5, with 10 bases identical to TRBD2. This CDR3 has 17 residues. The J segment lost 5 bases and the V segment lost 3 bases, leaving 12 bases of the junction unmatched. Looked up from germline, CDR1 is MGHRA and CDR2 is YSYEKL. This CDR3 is CASSHPREREGQETQYF. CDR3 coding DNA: TGCGCCAGCAGCCATCCGAGGGAGCGGGAGGGCCAGGAGACCCAGTACTTC.

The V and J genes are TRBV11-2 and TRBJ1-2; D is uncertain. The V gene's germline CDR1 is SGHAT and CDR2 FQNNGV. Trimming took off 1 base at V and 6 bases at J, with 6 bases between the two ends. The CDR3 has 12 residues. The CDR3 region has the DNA TGTGCCAGCAGCTTAGGCACCAATGGCTACACCTTC. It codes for CASSLGTNGYTF.

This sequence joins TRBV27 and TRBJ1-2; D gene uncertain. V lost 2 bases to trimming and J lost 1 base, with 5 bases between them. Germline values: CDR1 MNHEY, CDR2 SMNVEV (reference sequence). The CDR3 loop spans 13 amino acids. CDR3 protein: CASSLRRNYGYTF. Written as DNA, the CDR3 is TGTGCCAGCAGTTTAAGGCGTAACTATGGCTACACCTTC.

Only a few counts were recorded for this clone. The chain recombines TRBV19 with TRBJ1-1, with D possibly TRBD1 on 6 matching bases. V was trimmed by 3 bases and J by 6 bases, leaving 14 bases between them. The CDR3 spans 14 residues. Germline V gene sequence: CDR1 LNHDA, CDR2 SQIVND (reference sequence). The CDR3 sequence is CASSIGPGAAEAFF. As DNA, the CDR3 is TGTGCCAGTAGTATCGGCCCAGGGGCGGCTGAAGCTTTCTTT.

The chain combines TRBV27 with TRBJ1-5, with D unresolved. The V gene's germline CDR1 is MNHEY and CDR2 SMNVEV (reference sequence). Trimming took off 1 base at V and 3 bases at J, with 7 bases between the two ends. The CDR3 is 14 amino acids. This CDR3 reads CASSLFGPNQPQHF. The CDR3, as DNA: TGTGCCAGCAGTTTATTCGGGCCCAATCAGCCCCAGCATTTT.

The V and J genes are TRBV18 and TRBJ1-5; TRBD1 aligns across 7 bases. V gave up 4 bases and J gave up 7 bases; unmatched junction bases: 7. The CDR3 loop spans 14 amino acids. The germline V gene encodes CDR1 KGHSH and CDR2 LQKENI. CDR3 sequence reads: CASSLTRGQQPQHF. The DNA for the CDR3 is TGTGCCAGCTCACTCACGAGGGGGCAACAGCCCCAGCATTTT.

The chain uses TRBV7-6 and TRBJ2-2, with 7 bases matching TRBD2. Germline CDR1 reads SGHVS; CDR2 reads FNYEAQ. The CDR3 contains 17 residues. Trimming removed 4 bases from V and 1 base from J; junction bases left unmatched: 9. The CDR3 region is CASSSRAQRGNTGELFF. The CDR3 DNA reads TGTGCCAGCAGCTCGCGCGCACAGCGGGGGAACACCGGGGAGCTGTTTTTT.

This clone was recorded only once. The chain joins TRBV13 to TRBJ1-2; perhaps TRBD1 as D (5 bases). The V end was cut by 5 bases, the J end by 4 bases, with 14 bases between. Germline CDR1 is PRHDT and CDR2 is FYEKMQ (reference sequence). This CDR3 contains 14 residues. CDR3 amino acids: CASSTTGRRYGYTF. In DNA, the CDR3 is TGTGCCAGCAGCACTACGGGACGCCGCTATGGCTACACCTTC.